These 2 T cell receptor beta chains originate from one sample sequenced in a study of cytomegalovirus exposure and HLA in healthy donors. With 60 Vbeta and 13 Jbeta primers, the PCR was carried out. Produced via immunoSEQ multiplex PCR; TCRdb's table is partial and in-frame only. Seen here are about 86,000 clones, roughly 85% observed once, and the top ten hold approximately 6%. Sequences were obtained from PBMCs. These receptors all come from a female donor in good health and CMV-seronegative.

The chain combines TRBV5-1 with TRBJ2-2, with D maybe TRBD2 (6 bases). V lost 2 bases, J lost 1 base, and 18 bases lay in between. Looked up from germline, CDR1 is SGHRS and CDR2 is YFSETQ. The CDR3 extends over 18 amino acids. The CDR3 loop is CASSLNSGLALNTGELFF. Here the CDR3 DNA reads TGCGCCAGCAGCTTAAACTCGGGGCTAGCGCTGAACACCGGGGAGCTGTTTTTT.

For this clone: Germline and junction disagree at one end, which may indicate a read error. The CDR3: CDSSQGPLGRSYNEQFF. In DNA, the CDR3 is TGCGACAGCAGCCAAGGCCCCCTAGGAAGGTCCTACAATGAGCAGTTCTTC. This rearrangement joins TRBV4-3 to TRBJ2-1, with D unresolved. Germline CDR1 reads LGHNA; CDR2 reads YSLEER. This CDR3 is built from 17 residues.